Below are 8 T cell receptor beta chains sequenced from a single sample in a study of cytotoxic CD8 clonotypes in ibrutinib-treated CLL. TCRdb keeps only in-frame clones here, not all; method: immunoSEQ multiplex PCR. The sample lists around 310,000 clones, around four fifths occurring once. Sequencing used PBMCs, obtained before ibrutinib treatment. The receptors here all came from a human donor with chronic lymphocytic leukemia.

V gene TRBV15 combines with J gene TRBJ2-5; D gene unclear. The CDR3 covers 16 residues. Germline loops: CDR1 LNHNV, CDR2 YYDKDF (reference sequence). Trimming took off 1 base at V and 3 bases at J, with 15 bases between the two ends. Here the CDR3 reads CATSRVGTAEKETQYF. Here the CDR3 DNA reads TGTGCCACCAGCAGAGTCGGTACGGCAGAAAAAGAGACCCAGTACTTC.

The chain carries TRBV6-1 and TRBJ2-5; D gene ambiguous. V was shortened by 7 bases and J by 1 base, with 13 bases between the two germline ends. The germline V gene has CDR1 MNHNS and CDR2 SASEGT. CDR3 length: 14 residues. CDR3 DNA sequence: TGTGCCAGCACCATGGGTAGAGTCCAAGAGACCCAGTACTTC. Amino acids: CASTMGRVQETQYF.

The V call is TRBV12-2, the J call TRBJ1-2; the D call TRBD1 from the table was never checked on the DNA. TRBV12-2 is termed a pseudogene. This CDR3 region has 19 residues. CDR3: CASRSRPQGGSGTGTGYTF. As DNA, the CDR3 is TGTGCAAGTCGCTCACGACCTCAAGGGGGGTCCGGGACAGGGACCGGCTACACCTTC.

The CDR3 loop reads CASSRTGTAEAFF. CDR3 DNA: TGTGCCAGCAGTCGGACAGGGACCGCTGAAGCTTTCTTT. The gene calls are TRBV2 and TRBJ1-1; 8 nucleotides match TRBD1. The V segment lost 5 bases and the J segment 6 bases; nucleotides outside the gene matches: 5. The germline CDR1 and CDR2 sequences are SNHLY and FYNNEI. This CDR3 contains 13 residues.

V and J are TRBV14 and TRBJ1-4, with a possible D match to TRBD1 (5 bases). CDR1 and CDR2 (germline): SGHDN, FVKESK. This CDR3 contains 16 residues. V lost 1 base to trimming and J lost 5 bases, with 14 bases between them. The CDR3 region is CASSQGLLGLNEKLFF. The CDR3 nucleotides are TGTGCCAGCAGCCAAGGGCTCCTGGGGCTCAATGAAAAACTGTTTTTT.

The V gene is TRBV19, the J gene TRBJ2-2; D call uncertain. V lost 7 bases and J 6 bases, leaving 15 bases between the germline ends. The germline V gene has CDR1 LNHDA and CDR2 SQIVND (reference sequence). The CDR3 consists of 14 residues. This CDR3 reads CASNTLPSAGELFF. CDR3 nucleotide sequence: TGTGCCAGTAATACTCTTCCCAGCGCCGGGGAGCTGTTTTTT.

This clone was seen once. This chain joins TRBV28 and TRBJ2-7; 8 nucleotides match TRBD1. Germline V gives CDR1 MDHEN, CDR2 SYDVKM. V lost 5 bases and J lost 6; bases outside the gene matches: 12. CDR3 length equals 15 residues. CDR3 residues: CASSESGTGTSEQYF. The CDR3 region has the DNA TGTGCCAGCAGTGAGTCCGGGACAGGAACCTCCGAGCAGTACTTC.

V is TRBV27 and J is TRBJ2-5; D call uncertain. The CDR3 has 12 amino acids. Germline V CDR1 and CDR2: MNHEY, SMNVEV (reference sequence). V shed 7 bases and J shed 5 bases, with 11 bases lying between them. The CDR3 bases are TGTGCCAGCAAGTCACGGCGCGAGACCCAGTACTTC. It codes for CASKSRRETQYF.